The 10 T cell receptor beta chains below come from one sample, sequenced in a study of CD8+CD57+ T cells in acquired aplastic anemia. TCR beta VDJ and CDR3 profiling used genomic DNA as template. From the reads, TCRdb called clonotypes with MiXCR, one entry per CDR3 protein. The data contain 120,000 or so distinct CDR3 sequences, around 48% of them singletons. Sequencing was done on a sample of sorted CD4+, CD8+, or CD8+CD57+ T cells (not recorded which) from PBMCs. The receptors were gathered from a human donor in good health, serving as a control.

The chain is built from TRBV11-2 and TRBJ1-1; 7 bases line up with TRBD1. The CDR3 has 17 residues. Looked up from germline, CDR1 is SGHAT and CDR2 is FQNNGV. Trimming at V came to 5 bases and at J to 0 bases, leaving 12 bases not matched to a gene. The CDR3 DNA sequence: TGTGCCAGCAGCCCCAAGGGGGCAGGACCAATGAACACTGAAGCTTTCTTT. It yields the protein CASSPKGAGPMNTEAFF.

A single count supports this clonotype. The V call is TRBV10-2, the J call TRBJ2-7, with TRBD2 matching over 8 bases. J lost 2 bases, V lost 6 bases, and 6 bases had no gene match. The CDR3 is 14 residues long. Germline CDR1 and CDR2: WSHSY and SAAADI. The CDR3 reads CASRLSGDAYEQYF. DNA of the CDR3: TGCGCCAGCAGACTTAGCGGGGACGCCTACGAGCAGTACTTC.

This clonotype came up many times. The rearrangement links TRBV19 to TRBJ2-7; tentative D call: TRBD2 (6 bases). Trimming stripped 1 base from V and 1 base from J, with 14 bases between. The germline CDR1 and CDR2 sequences are LNHDA and SQIVND (reference sequence). This CDR3 comprises 16 residues. CDR3 loop: CASSIVGGSDSYEQYF. The CDR3 DNA sequence: TGTGCCAGTAGTATAGTTGGAGGGTCTGATTCCTACGAGCAGTACTTC.

V is TRBV7-6 and J is TRBJ1-4; D gene uncertain. The germline V gene has CDR1 SGHVS and CDR2 FNYEAQ. The CDR3 is 13 amino acids. V was pared by 6 bases and J by 3 bases, with 8 bases between. CDR3 nucleotide sequence: TGTGCCAGCAGGGTCAGCCCTAATGAAAAACTGTTTTTT. Translating it yields CASRVSPNEKLFF.

This clonotype was seen just once. The J gene is TRBJ2-5, the V gene TRBV20-1; a weak D match, TRBD1 (6 bases). The ends were cut back, 6 bases at V and 1 base at J, with 9 bases in the middle. This CDR3 is 12 amino acids long. Germline-derived CDR1 and CDR2 are DFQATT and SNEGSKA (reference sequence). DNA for the CDR3: TGCAGTGCGGCGACAGGCCAAGAGACCCAGTACTTC. Its translation is CSAATGQETQYF.

This clonotype has a count of ten or more. A read error may be the cause here, since a much bigger clone is one base away. The chain joins TRBV25-1 to TRBJ1-2; weak D call: TRBD1 (5 bases). Germline V gives CDR1 MGHDK, CDR2 SYGVNS. The CDR3 sequence is 13 residues long. CDR3 bases: TGTGCCTGCAGTGACTATGCGGGGGATGGCTACACCTTC. The encoded protein is CACSDYAGDGYTF.

The count of this clonotype is one. The junction and the germline gene differ at one end; a read error may be behind it. This chain joins TRBV30 and TRBJ1-3; a weak D match, TRBD1 (6 bases). CDR1 GTSNPN and CDR2 SVGIG come from the germline V gene (reference sequence). The CDR3 loop spans 15 amino acids. The chain's CDR3 is CAWAHHRAAGNTIYF. In nucleotides, the CDR3 is TGTGCCTGGGCCCATCACAGGGCCGCTGGAAACACCATATACTTT.

This clonotype has a count of ten or more. Sequence at one end of the junction differs from germline and may be a read error. For the CDR3, the DNA is TGTGCCAGCAGCTTAGGTCCTCAAGGGACCCAGTACTTC. Amino acids: CASSLGPQGTQYF. This chain joins TRBV7-2 and TRBJ2-3, with D uncertain. The J call may be mistaken, given a closer DNA end match to TRBJ2-5. The germline CDR1 and CDR2 sequences are SGHTA and FQGNSA. The CDR3 contains 13 residues.

At least ten counts were recorded for this clonotype. This chain links TRBV27 with TRBJ1-1; D gene ambiguous. This CDR3 is built from 14 residues. The germline V gene encodes CDR1 MNHEY and CDR2 SMNVEV (reference sequence). V lost 2 bases, J lost 4 bases, and 11 bases lay in between. Written as DNA, the CDR3 is TGTGCCAGCAGTTTAACGGGGAGGAGCACTGAAGCTTTCTTT. Residues: CASSLTGRSTEAFF.

This clonotype was seen just once. One end of the junction is discordant with germline, which a read error may explain. V usage is TRBV15 and J usage is TRBJ2-1; 7 bases line up with TRBD1. Germline assignment: CDR1 LNHNV and CDR2 YYDKDF (reference sequence). This CDR3 contains 16 residues. The CDR3 is CVTSKELQGSGDEQFF. The CDR3 DNA reads TGTGTCACCAGCAAAGAGTTACAGGGGAGTGGTGATGAGCAGTTCTTC.